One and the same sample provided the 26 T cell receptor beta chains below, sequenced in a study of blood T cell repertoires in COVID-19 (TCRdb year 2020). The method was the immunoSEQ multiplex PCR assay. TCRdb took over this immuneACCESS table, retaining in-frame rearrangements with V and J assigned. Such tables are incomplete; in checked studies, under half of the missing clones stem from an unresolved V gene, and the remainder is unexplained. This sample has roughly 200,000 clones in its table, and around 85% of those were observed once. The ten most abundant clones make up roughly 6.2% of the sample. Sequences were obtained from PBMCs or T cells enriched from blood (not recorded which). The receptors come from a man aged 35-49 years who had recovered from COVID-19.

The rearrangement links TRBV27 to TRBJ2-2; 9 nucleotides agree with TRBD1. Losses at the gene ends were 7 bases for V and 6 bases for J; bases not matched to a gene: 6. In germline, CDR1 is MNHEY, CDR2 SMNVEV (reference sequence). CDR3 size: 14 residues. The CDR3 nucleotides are TGTGCCAGCACCAGGGACAGGGTGTCCGGGGAGCTGTTTTTT. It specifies CASTRDRVSGELFF.

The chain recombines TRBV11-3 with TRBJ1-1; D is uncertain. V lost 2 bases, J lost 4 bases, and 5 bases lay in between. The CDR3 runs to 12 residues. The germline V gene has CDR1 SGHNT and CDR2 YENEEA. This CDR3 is CASSLRFTEAFF. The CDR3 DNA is TGTGCCAGCAGCTTACGGTTCACTGAAGCTTTCTTT.

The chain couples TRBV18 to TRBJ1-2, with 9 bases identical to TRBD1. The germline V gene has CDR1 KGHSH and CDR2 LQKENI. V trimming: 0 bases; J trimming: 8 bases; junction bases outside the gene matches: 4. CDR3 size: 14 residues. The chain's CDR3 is CASSPPGQGGGYTF. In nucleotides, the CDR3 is TGTGCCAGCTCACCACCGGGACAGGGCGGCGGCTACACCTTC.

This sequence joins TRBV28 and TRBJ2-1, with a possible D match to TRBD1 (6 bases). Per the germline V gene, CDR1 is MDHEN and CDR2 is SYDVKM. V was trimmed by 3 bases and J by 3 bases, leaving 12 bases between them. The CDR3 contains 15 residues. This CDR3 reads CASSFSGVGYNEQFF. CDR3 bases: TGTGCCAGCAGTTTTTCAGGGGTGGGCTACAATGAGCAGTTCTTC.

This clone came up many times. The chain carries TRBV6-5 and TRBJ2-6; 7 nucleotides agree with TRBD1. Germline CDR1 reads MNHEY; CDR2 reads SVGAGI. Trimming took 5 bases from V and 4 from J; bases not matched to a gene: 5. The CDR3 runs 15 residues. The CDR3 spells CASSTGATGANVLTF. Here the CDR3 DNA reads TGTGCCAGCAGTACAGGGGCTACGGGGGCCAACGTCCTGACTTTC.

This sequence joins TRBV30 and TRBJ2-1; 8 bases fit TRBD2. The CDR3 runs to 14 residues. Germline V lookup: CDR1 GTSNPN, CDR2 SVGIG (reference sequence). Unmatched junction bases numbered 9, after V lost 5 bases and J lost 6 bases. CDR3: CAWVSGGRRNEQFF. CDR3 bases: TGTGCCTGGGTGTCGGGGGGGAGGCGCAATGAGCAGTTCTTC.

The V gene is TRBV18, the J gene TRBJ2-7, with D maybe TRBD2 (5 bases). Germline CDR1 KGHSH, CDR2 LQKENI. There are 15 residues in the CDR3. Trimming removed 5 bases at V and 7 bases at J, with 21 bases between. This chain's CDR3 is CASSTLTGPTGEQYF. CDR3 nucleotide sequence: TGTGCCAGCTCAACGCTAACGGGCCCCACGGGAGAGCAGTACTTC. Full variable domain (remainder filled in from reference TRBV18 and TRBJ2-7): NAGVMQNPRHLVRRRGQEARLRCSPMKGHSHVYWYRQLPEEGLKFMVYLQKENIIDESGMPKERFSAEFPKEGPSILRIQQVVRGDSAAYFCASSTLTGPTGEQYFGPGTRLTVT.

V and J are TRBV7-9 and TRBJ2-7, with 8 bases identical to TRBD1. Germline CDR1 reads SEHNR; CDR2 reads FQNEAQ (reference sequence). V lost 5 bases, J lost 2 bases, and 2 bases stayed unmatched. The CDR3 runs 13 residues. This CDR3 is CASSRTGTYEQYF. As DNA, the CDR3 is TGTGCCAGCAGCCGGACAGGGACCTACGAGCAGTACTTC.

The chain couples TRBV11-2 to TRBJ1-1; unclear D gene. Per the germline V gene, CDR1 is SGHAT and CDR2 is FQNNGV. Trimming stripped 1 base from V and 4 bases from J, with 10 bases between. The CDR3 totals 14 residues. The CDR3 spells CASSLAGVGTEAFF. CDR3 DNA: TGTGCCAGCAGCTTAGCCGGGGTAGGCACTGAAGCTTTCTTT.

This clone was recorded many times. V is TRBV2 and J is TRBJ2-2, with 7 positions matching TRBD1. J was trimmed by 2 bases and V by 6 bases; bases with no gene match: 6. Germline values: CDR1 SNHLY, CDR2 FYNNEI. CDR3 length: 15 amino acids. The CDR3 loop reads CASRKGTVNTGELFF. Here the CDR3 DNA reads TGTGCCAGCAGGAAAGGGACAGTCAACACCGGGGAGCTGTTTTTT.

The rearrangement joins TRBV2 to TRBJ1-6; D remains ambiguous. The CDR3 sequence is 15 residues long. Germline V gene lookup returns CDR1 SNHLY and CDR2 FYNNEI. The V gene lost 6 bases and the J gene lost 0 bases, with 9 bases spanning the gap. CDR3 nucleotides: TGTGCCAGCAGAGTCCGAGGCTCCTATAATTCACCCCTCCACTTT. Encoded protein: CASRVRGSYNSPLHF.

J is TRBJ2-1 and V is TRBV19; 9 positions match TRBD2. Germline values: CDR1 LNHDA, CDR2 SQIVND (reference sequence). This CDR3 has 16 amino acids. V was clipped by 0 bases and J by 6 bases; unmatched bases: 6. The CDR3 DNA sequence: TGTGCCAGTAGTATAGATCTCCTTAGCGGGAGCAATGAGCAGTTCTTC. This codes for CASSIDLLSGSNEQFF.

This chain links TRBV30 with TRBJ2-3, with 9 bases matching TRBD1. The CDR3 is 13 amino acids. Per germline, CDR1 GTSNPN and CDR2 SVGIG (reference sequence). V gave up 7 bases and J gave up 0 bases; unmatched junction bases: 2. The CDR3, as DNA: TGTGCCTACGGGACAGGGAGCACAGATACGCAGTATTTT. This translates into CAYGTGSTDTQYF. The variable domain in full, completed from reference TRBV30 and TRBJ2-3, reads SQTIHQWPATLVQPVGSPLSLECTVEGTSNPNLYWYRQAAGRGLQLLFYSVGIGQISSEVPQNLSASRPQDRQFILSSKKLLLSDSGFYLCAYGTGSTDTQYFGPGTRLTVL.

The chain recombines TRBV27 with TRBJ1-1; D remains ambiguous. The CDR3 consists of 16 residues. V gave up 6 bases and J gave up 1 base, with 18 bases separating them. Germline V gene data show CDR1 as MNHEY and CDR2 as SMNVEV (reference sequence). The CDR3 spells CASSPVGFMGNTEAFF. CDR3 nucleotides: TGTGCCAGCAGCCCAGTGGGCTTCATGGGGAACACTGAAGCTTTCTTT.

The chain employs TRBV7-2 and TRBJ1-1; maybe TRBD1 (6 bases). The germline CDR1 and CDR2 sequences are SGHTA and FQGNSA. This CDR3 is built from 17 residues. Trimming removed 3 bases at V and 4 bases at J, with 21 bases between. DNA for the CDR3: TGTGCCAGCAGCTTGCAACCCCCTAGGGACACCGGCACTGAAGCTTTCTTT. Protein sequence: CASSLQPPRDTGTEAFF.

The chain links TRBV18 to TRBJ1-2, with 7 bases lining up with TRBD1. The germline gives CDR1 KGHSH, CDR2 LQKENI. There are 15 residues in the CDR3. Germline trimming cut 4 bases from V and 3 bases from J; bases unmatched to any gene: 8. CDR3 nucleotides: TGTGCCAGCTCACTCTCAGGGGGGTATGACTATGGCTACACCTTC. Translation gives CASSLSGGYDYGYTF. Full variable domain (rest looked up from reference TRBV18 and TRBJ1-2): NAGVMQNPRHLVRRRGQEARLRCSPMKGHSHVYWYRQLPEEGLKFMVYLQKENIIDESGMPKERFSAEFPKEGPSILRIQQVVRGDSAAYFCASSLSGGYDYGYTFGSGTRLTVV.

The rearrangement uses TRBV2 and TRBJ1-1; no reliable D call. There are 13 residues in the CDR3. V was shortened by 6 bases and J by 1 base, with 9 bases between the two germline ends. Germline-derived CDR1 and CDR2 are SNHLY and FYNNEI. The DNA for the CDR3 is TGTGCCAGCAGGACCGGCGGGAACACTGAAGCTTTCTTT. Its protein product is CASRTGGNTEAFF.

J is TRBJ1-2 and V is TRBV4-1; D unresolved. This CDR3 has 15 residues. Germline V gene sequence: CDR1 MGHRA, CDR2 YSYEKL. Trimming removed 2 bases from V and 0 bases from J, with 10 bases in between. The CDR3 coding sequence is TGCGCCAGCAGCCAACCCCAGGCCGCTAACTATGGCTACACCTTC. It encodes CASSQPQAANYGYTF.

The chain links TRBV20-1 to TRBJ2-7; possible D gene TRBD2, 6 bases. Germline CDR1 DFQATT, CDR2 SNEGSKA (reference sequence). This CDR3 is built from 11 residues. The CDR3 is CSSGRSYEQYF. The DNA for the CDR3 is TGCAGCTCAGGGAGGTCCTACGAGCAGTACTTC.

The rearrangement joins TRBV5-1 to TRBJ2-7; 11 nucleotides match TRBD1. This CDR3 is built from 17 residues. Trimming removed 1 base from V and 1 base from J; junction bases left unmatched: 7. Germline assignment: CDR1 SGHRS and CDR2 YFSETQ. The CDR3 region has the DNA TGCGCCAGCAGCTTGATGCCGGGACAGGGGGATTCCTACGAGCAGTACTTC. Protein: CASSLMPGQGDSYEQYF.

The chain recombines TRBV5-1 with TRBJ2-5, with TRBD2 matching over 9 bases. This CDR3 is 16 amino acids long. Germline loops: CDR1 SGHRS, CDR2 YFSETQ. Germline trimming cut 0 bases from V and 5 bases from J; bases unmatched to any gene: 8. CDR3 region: CASSLASGKQWETQYF. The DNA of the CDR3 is TGCGCCAGCAGCTTGGCTAGCGGGAAGCAATGGGAGACCCAGTACTTC. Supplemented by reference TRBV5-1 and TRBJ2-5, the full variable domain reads KAGVTQTPRYLIKTRGQQVTLSCSPISGHRSVSWYQQTPGQGLQFLFEYFSETQRNKGNFPGRFSGRQFSNSRSEMNVSTLELGDSALYLCASSLASGKQWETQYFGPGTRLLVL.

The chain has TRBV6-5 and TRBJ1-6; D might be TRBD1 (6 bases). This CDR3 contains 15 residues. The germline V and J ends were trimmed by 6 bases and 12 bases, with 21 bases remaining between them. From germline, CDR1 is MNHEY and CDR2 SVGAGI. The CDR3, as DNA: TGTGCCAGCAGCCAAATCATACAGGGCGGTGAACCCCTCCACTTT. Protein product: CASSQIIQGGEPLHF.

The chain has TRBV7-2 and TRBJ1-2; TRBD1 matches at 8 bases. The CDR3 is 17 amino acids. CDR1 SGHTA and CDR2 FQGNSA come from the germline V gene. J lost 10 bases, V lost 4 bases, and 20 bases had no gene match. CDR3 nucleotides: TGTGCCAGCAGCTCAAGATTGGGACGGACAGGGTGGGTAGACTACACCTTC. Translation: CASSSRLGRTGWVDYTF. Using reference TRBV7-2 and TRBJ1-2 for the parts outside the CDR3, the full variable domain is GAGVSQSPSNKVTEKGKDVELRCDPISGHTALYWYRQSLGQGLEFLIYFQGNSAPDKSGLPSDRFSAERTGGSVSTLTIQRTQQEDSAVYLCASSSRLGRTGWVDYTFGSGTRLTVV.

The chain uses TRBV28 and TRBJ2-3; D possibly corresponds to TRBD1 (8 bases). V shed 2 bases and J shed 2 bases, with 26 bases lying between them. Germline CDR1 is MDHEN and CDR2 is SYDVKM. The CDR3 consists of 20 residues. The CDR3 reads CASSLIPGQARGGSTDTQYF. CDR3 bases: TGTGCCAGCAGTTTAATTCCGGGACAGGCCAGGGGAGGGTCCACAGATACGCAGTATTTT.

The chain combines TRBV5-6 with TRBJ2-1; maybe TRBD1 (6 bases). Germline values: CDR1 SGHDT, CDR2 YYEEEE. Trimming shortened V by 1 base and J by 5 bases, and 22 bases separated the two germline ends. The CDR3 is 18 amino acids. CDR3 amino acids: CASSLPQRGSVGHNEQFF. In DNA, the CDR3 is TGTGCCAGCAGCTTGCCTCAAAGGGGGTCCGTAGGGCACAATGAGCAGTTCTTC.

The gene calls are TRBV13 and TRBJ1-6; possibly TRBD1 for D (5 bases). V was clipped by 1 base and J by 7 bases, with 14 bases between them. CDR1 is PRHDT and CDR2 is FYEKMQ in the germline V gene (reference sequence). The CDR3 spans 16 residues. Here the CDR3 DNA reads TGTGCCAGCAGCTTAGACTGGGGGGGTAAGAATTCACCCCTCCACTTT. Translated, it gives CASSLDWGGKNSPLHF.